This T cell receptor beta chain was captured in a study of OX40 agonist ivuxolimab in advanced cancers. Study information: Patients were dosed with the agonistic anti-OX40 (CD134) antibody ivuxolimab. Study-level points and caveats: The specificity for antigen of the expanded peripheral T cells was not determined.

Points on this clone: Its antigen is not known.

TCRdb's copy holds only in-frame clones and misses some; the assay was immunoSEQ multiplex PCR. The data hold tens of thousands of clones, with roughly 87% observed a single time. V was shortened by 1 base and J by 3 bases, with 19 bases between the two germline ends. The CDR3 is 18 amino acids. CDR1 is SEHNR and CDR2 is FQNEAQ in the germline V gene (reference sequence). The rearrangement joins TRBV7-9 to TRBJ2-4; D possibly corresponds to TRBD2 (7 bases). Specimen: CD4+ or CD8+ T cells sorted from blood, collected in a trial of the OX40 agonist ivuxolimab. The TCR was taken from an adult with an advanced solid tumor such as melanoma, head and neck, liver or kidney cancer. In DNA, the CDR3 is TGTGCCAGCAGCTTAGAGGGGGAGGGCCATTTCGTCAAAAACATTCAGTACTTC. This codes for CASSLEGEGHFVKNIQYF.